Presented here are 2 T cell receptor beta chains from one specimen sequenced in a study of CD8 T cells in ankylosing spondylitis. Each CDR3 protein is one row after TCRdb ran MiXCR on the 5' RACE reads. The sample lists about 250,000 distinct CDR3 sequences; 10% were seen once. The sample was blood, either unsorted or a sorted T cell fraction (not recorded which). These receptors came from a male donor with ankylosing spondylitis or in good health (not recorded which).

The rearrangement uses TRBV6-2 or TRBV6-3 and TRBJ1-5, with TRBD1 as a possible D gene (5 bases). Trimming stripped 6 bases from V and 2 bases from J, with 11 bases between. Germline lookup yields CDR1 MNHEY and CDR2 SVGEGT. This CDR3 contains 14 residues. The CDR3 nucleotides are TGTGCCAGCAGCCGGGGGTCCGGCAATCAGCCCCAGCATTTT. Translation gives CASSRGSGNQPQHF.

This chain uses TRBV25-1 with TRBJ1-1, with no clear D. Germline CDR1 reads MGHDK; CDR2 reads SYGVNS. Trimming shortened V by 4 bases and J by 5 bases, and 8 bases separated the two germline ends. The CDR3 has 12 amino acids. CDR3 nucleotides: TGTGCCAGCAGTGCCTTGGAAACTGAAGCTTTCTTT. Its protein is CASSALETEAFF.